The source of this TCR beta chain is a study of cytomegalovirus exposure and HLA in healthy donors. Overall study results and limits: Researchers left out some V segments, among them TRBV6-2 and TRBV6-3, as indistinguishable. In vitro data verified a few CMV-associated chains as specific for CMV antigens.

CDR3 length equals 14 residues. Germline V gene lookup returns CDR1 SGDLS and CDR2 YYNGEE. Unmatched junction bases numbered 7, after V lost 4 bases and J lost 8 bases. As to this clone: The antigen remains undetermined.

Primers included in the PCR were 60 Vbeta and 13 Jbeta primers. Profiled with immunoSEQ multiplex PCR; TCRdb holds only in-frame clones, not every one. The sample lists about 89,000 clones, around 80% occurring once. V usage is TRBV9 and J usage is TRBJ1-4; 8 bases agree with TRBD1. The source of this sequence is a man aged 25-45 years in good health and CMV-seronegative. Sequencing was carried out using PBMCs. CDR3 nucleotide sequence: TGTGCCAGCAGCCCGGACAGGGTGAGGGAAAAACTGTTTTTT. This codes for CASSPDRVREKLFF.